The 23 T cell receptor beta chains presented below share a single source sample, sequenced in a study of post-analysis software for immune sequencing data (dated by TCRdb to about 2015). Overall study results and their limits: Several TRBV segments, including TRBV5-6, TRBV5-1 and TRBV20-1, were significantly more frequent in patients than controls.

The library was prepared using PCR. The sequencing machine was an Illumina HiSeq 2500. To reduce PCR and sequencing biases, unique molecular identifiers were incorporated into the TCR beta cDNA libraries. TCRdb's own reprocessing of the public reads used fastp at Q25 and MiXCR and kept productive beta chains. When rows share a CDR3 protein, they turn into one entry using the most common DNA and genes. This sample has about 260,000 distinct CDR3 sequences in its table, and roughly a third of those were observed once. Around 5.2% of the sample lies in the top ten. Their target antigens are unknown. Sequenced: blood. These TCRs come from a girl aged 5 to 17 with multiple sclerosis.

This clonotype was found many times. V and J are TRBV29-1 and TRBJ2-3, with D possibly TRBD1 on 5 matching bases. Germline V gene data show CDR1 as SQVTM and CDR2 as ANQGSEA. The V end was cut by 3 bases, the J end by 3 bases, with 10 bases between. The CDR3 has 13 amino acids. In DNA, the CDR3 is TGCAGCGTTGAGGGGCACTATACAGATACGCAGTATTTT. This gives the protein CSVEGHYTDTQYF.

The sample holds many counts of this clonotype. This chain joins TRBV3-1 and TRBJ1-2, with D possibly being TRBD1 (6 bases). Germline CDR1 and CDR2: LGHDT and YNNKEL (reference sequence). This CDR3 has 14 residues. V was shortened by 4 bases and J by 9 bases, with 18 bases between the two germline ends. The chain's CDR3 is CASSLSTRQARYTF. The CDR3 DNA is TGTGCCAGCAGCCTCTCCACCCGACAGGCCCGCTACACCTTC. Looking up the rest from reference TRBV3-1 and TRBJ1-2 gives the full variable domain: DTAVSQTPKYLVTQMGNDKSIKCEQNLGHDTMYWYKQDSKKFLKIMFSYNNKELIINETVPNRFSPKSPDKAHLNLHINSLELGDSAVYFCASSLSTRQARYTFGSGTRLTVV.

Only one count was recorded for this clonotype. At one of its ends the junction is not consistent with the germline gene, which may arise from a read error. The rearrangement uses TRBV7-7 and TRBJ2-7; D is ambiguous. The CDR3 runs 13 residues. CDR1 is SSHAT, CDR2 FNYEAQ, per germline (reference sequence). The CDR3 region has the DNA TGTGCTAGCAGCTTAGCCCAGAGAAGCGAGCAGTACTTC. Its protein is CASSLAQRSEQYF.

This clonotype has a count of ten or more. V is TRBV12-3 or TRBV12-4 and J is TRBJ1-2, with a weak D call TRBD1 (5 bases). Trimming removed 3 bases from V and 4 bases from J, with 12 bases in between. The CDR3 contains 14 residues. The CDR3 DNA reads TGTGCCAGCAGTTTCCGGGGGACGGGCTATGGCTACACCTTC. This codes for CASSFRGTGYGYTF.

The V gene is TRBV12-3 or TRBV12-4, the J gene TRBJ1-5; TRBD1 is a possible D gene (5 bases). The CDR3 runs 13 residues. V lost 7 bases and J 6 bases, leaving 13 bases between the germline ends. This chain's CDR3 is CASTRGMGQPQHF. The CDR3 nucleotides read TGTGCCAGCACGAGGGGCATGGGTCAGCCCCAGCATTTT.

This clonotype was seen repeatedly, ten times or more. The chain has TRBV5-4 and TRBJ2-7; 10 bases line up with TRBD1. The CDR3 is 15 residues long. Germline V gene lookup returns CDR1 SGHNT and CDR2 YYREEE (reference sequence). Unmatched junction bases numbered 8, after V lost 2 bases and J lost 6 bases. CDR3 DNA: TGTGCCAGCAGCTTCCAGGACAGGGGGTCTCGCGAGCAGTACTTC. Translated, it gives CASSFQDRGSREQYF.

This clonotype was counted at least ten times. The chain uses TRBV10-3 and TRBJ1-1, with D perhaps matching TRBD1 (6 bases). Germline values: CDR1 ENHRY, CDR2 SYGVKD. The CDR3 sequence is 13 residues long. Trimming cost V 10 bases and J 3 bases, with 15 bases left between them. CDR3 bases: TGTGCCACAAGACAGGCCACACACACTGAAGCTTTCTTT. Translation gives CATRQATHTEAFF.

This clonotype was observed many times. This sequence joins TRBV6-2 or TRBV6-3 and TRBJ2-1; 9 bases agree with TRBD2. J gave up 6 bases and V 6 bases, and 9 bases lay outside the gene matches. Germline CDR1 and CDR2: MNHEY and SVGEGT. This CDR3 is 15 amino acids long. The CDR3 DNA is TGTGCCAGCAGCCCGCCCCCGCGGGAGGGCAATGAGCAGTTCTTC. Translation gives CASSPPPREGNEQFF.

This clonotype was seen at least ten times. The genes are TRBV10-3 and TRBJ2-4; 8 positions agree with TRBD2. V dropped 0 bases and J dropped 1; count of bases not matched to a gene: 5. This CDR3 region has 17 residues. Per germline, CDR1 ENHRY and CDR2 SYGVKD. CDR3 bases: TGTGCCATCAGTGAGTCAGCGGGAGCCGGGGCCAAAAACATTCAGTACTTC. Translation gives CAISESAGAGAKNIQYF.

The gene calls are TRBV4-2 and TRBJ2-5, with D unclear. The tail of the sequence fits TRBJ2-7 better, so the J call may be wrong. The length of the CDR3 is 16 residues. Germline values: CDR1 LGHNA, CDR2 YNFKEQ. This CDR3 is CASSQEPKTNSYEQYF. CDR3 nucleotide sequence: TGTGCCAGCAGCCAAGAACCGAAGACCAACTCCTACGAGCAGTACTTC.

This clonotype was counted a few times. The chain employs TRBV6-6 and TRBJ2-1; unclear D gene. CDR1 is MNHNY, CDR2 SVGAGI, per germline (reference sequence). The CDR3 is 14 residues long. The V gene lost 5 bases and the J gene lost 1 base, with 9 bases spanning the gap. CDR3 in DNA: TGTGCCAGCAGTCGCGCACTTTCCTACAATGAGCAGTTCTTC. It is translated as CASSRALSYNEQFF.

A remark on this clonotype: A junction end diverges from the germline sequence, so it may reflect a read error. The gene calls are TRBV7-9 and TRBJ1-1, with a tentative D call TRBD1 (5 bases). Per the germline V gene, CDR1 is SEHNR and CDR2 is FQNEAQ (reference sequence). The CDR3 loop spans 14 amino acids. In DNA form, the CDR3 reads TGTGCCAGCAGCTTACCCAGACAGAACACTGGAGCTTTCTTT. Translating it yields CASSLPRQNTGAFF.

The V and J genes are TRBV3-1 and TRBJ1-1; 9 nucleotides line up with TRBD1. V shed 4 bases and J 4 bases; nucleotides not matched to a gene: 7. Germline values: CDR1 LGHDT, CDR2 YNNKEL (reference sequence). The CDR3 covers 15 residues. In DNA form, the CDR3 reads TGTGCCAGCAGCCCTCGGGACAGGGCGGGCACTGAAGCTTTCTTT. Residues: CASSPRDRAGTEAFF. The variable domain in full, with the rest retrieved from reference TRBV3-1 and TRBJ1-1, is DTAVSQTPKYLVTQMGNDKSIKCEQNLGHDTMYWYKQDSKKFLKIMFSYNNKELIINETVPNRFSPKSPDKAHLNLHINSLELGDSAVYFCASSPRDRAGTEAFFGQGTRLTVV.

Ten or more counts support this clonotype. At one end the junction does not follow the germline gene, possibly because of a read error. The genes are TRBV7-9 and TRBJ2-7; D is perhaps TRBD1 (6 bases). In germline, CDR1 is SEHNR, CDR2 FQNEAQ (reference sequence). This CDR3 has 14 amino acids. DNA of the CDR3: TGTGCCAGCAGCGGCGGACAGAGTTCCTACGAGCGGTACTTC. Translation: CASSGGQSSYERYF.

There are many counts of this clonotype. The chain joins TRBV10-3 to TRBJ2-3, with 10 bases lining up with TRBD2. Germline CDR1 ENHRY, CDR2 SYGVKD. The CDR3 totals 15 residues. Trimming removed 2 bases from V and 3 bases from J; junction bases left unmatched: 2. The CDR3 DNA is TGTGCCATCAGTGAGGGGGGACTAGCGACAGATACGCAGTATTTT. Protein sequence: CAISEGGLATDTQYF.

This clonotype was seen more than once but under ten times. This chain joins TRBV11-2 and TRBJ1-3; D ambiguous. V was clipped by 3 bases and J by 3 bases, with 6 bases between them. The CDR3 has 13 residues. CDR1 SGHAT and CDR2 FQNNGV come from the germline V gene. The CDR3 nucleotides read TGTGCCAGCAGCTTGGGGTATGGAAACACCATATATTTT. Protein: CASSLGYGNTIYF. Using reference TRBV11-2 and TRBJ1-3 for the parts outside the CDR3, the full variable domain is EAGVAQSPRYKIIEKRQSVAFWCNPISGHATLYWYQQILGQGPKLLIQFQNNGVVDDSQLPKDRFSAERLKGVDSTLKIQPAKLEDSAVYLCASSLGYGNTIYFGEGSWLTVV.

This clonotype was observed at least ten times. This chain joins TRBV19 and TRBJ2-1; 10 bases map to TRBD2. Germline CDR1 reads LNHDA; CDR2 reads SQIVND (reference sequence). After removal of 10 bases from V and 1 base from J, the junction contained 13 bases not matched to a gene. CDR3 length: 17 amino acids. CDR3 sequence (DNA): TGTGCCACTAGAGCCGGGACTAGCGTTGGGTCCTACAATGAGCAGTTCTTC. Protein: CATRAGTSVGSYNEQFF.

The V call is TRBV20-1, the J call TRBJ1-5, with 9 bases matching TRBD1. This CDR3 region has 15 residues. Germline values: CDR1 DFQATT, CDR2 SNEGSKA (reference sequence). V gave up 4 bases and J gave up 4 bases; unmatched junction bases: 8. The CDR3 spells CSATPPGQGNQPQHF. CDR3 in DNA: TGCAGTGCTACCCCTCCGGGACAGGGTAATCAGCCCCAGCATTTT.

This chain links TRBV7-8 with TRBJ1-5; D gene uncertain. V was clipped by 5 bases and J by 10 bases, with 21 bases between them. Germline loops: CDR1 SGHVS, CDR2 FQNEAQ. This CDR3 has 15 amino acids. Written as DNA, the CDR3 is TGTGCCAGCAGCAAACGGAGCACTTCCCCTCTCCCCCAGCATTTT. This encodes CASSKRSTSPLPQHF.

On this clonotype: A much larger clone differs from this one at a single base, so this may be a read error. The V and J genes are TRBV5-1 and TRBJ2-1; TRBD2 agrees at 11 bases. The CDR3 is made up of 16 amino acids. Looked up from germline, CDR1 is SGHRS and CDR2 is YFSETQ. V gave up 6 bases and J gave up 8 bases; unmatched junction bases: 13. The CDR3 spells CASTITSGSLYDEQFF. CDR3 coding DNA: TGCGCCAGCACCATAACTAGCGGGAGTTTGTACGATGAGCAGTTCTTC.

The sample holds a few counts of this clonotype. This chain connects TRBV5-6 to TRBJ2-3, with a tentative D call TRBD2 (5 bases). The CDR3 is 14 amino acids. Germline V CDR1 and CDR2: SGHDT, YYEEEE. V gave up 5 bases and J gave up 0 bases, with 10 bases separating them. CDR3 bases: TGTGCCAGCAGTATTGGACTCAGCACAGATACGCAGTATTTT. It translates to CASSIGLSTDTQYF.

This clonotype was observed a few times. The rearrangement links TRBV28 to TRBJ2-5; tentatively, D is TRBD2 (5 bases). V lost 7 bases, J lost 6 bases, and 21 bases lay in between. Germline V CDR1 and CDR2: MDHEN, SYDVKM. This CDR3 is 15 amino acids long. DNA for the CDR3: TGTGCCAGCAAACCACGTGTAGGGTTCGGGAAGACCCAGTACTTC. This gives the protein CASKPRVGFGKTQYF.

This clonotype was counted at least ten times. Here the CDR3 reads CSAPQGEEKLFF. The CDR3 DNA follows: TGCAGTGCTCCACAGGGGGAAGAAAAACTGTTTTTT. This chain joins TRBV20-1 and TRBJ1-4; TRBD1 aligns across 8 bases. There are 12 residues in the CDR3. V lost 5 bases to trimming and J lost 8 bases; unmatched junction nucleotides: 4. Germline V CDR1 and CDR2: DFQATT, SNEGSKA (reference sequence).